This TCR beta chain was identified during a study of T cell responses to AZD1222 COVID-19 vaccine. A note on this clone: Its matching antigen is unknown.

Trimming removed 1 base from V and 1 base from J, with 11 bases in between. The CDR3 has 16 amino acids. Germline loops: CDR1 MGHDK, CDR2 SYGVNS. The method was immunoSEQ multiplex PCR; TCRdb's version includes in-frame clones alone and lacks a portion of them. The table records 30,000 to 35,000 clones, around 78% of them present only once. Study results and caveats: Spike-specific TCR breadth and depth were elevated following two AZD1222 doses. Unmutated variant regions are reportedly targeted by nearly half of spike-specific TCRs. Females outnumbered males among donors, who were mostly white British; clonal diversity was possibly underestimated.

Pooled together were second doses at about 4 or about 12 weeks. The sequenced sample was peripheral blood, obtained 28 days after the second AZD1222 dose. The receptor comes from an adult who received the AZD1222 COVID-19 vaccine. This chain connects TRBV25-1 to TRBJ1-3, with D uncertain. For the CDR3, the DNA is TGTGCCAGCAGTGAATCGCACGGCAGGTCTGGAAACACCATATATTTT. Residues: CASSESHGRSGNTIYF. Full variable domain (remainder filled in from reference TRBV25-1 and TRBJ1-3): EADIYQTPRYLVIGTGKKITLECSQTMGHDKMYWYQQDPGMELHLIHYSYGVNSTEKGDLSSESTVSRIRTEHFPLTLESARPSHTSQYLCASSESHGRSGNTIYFGEGSWLTVV.